Presented here are 21 T cell receptor beta chains from one specimen sequenced in a study of post-analysis software for immune sequencing data. Broader study findings: Patients used a handful of TRBV segments, including TRBV5-6, TRBV5-1 and TRBV20-1, more often than controls.

Their specific antigens are unknown. Prepared TCR beta cDNA libraries contained unique molecular identifiers. TCRdb independently ran MiXCR on the PCR reads; one entry per CDR3 protein. Here the sample spans about 260,000 distinct CDR3 sequences, roughly a third being singletons. Sequencing input: blood. The source is a girl aged 5 to 17 with multiple sclerosis.

This clonotype appeared many times. V and J are TRBV12-3 or TRBV12-4 and TRBJ2-2; the match to TRBD1 covers 7 bases. The ends lost 5 bases at V and 3 bases at J; junction bases unmatched: 3. The CDR3 is 14 residues long. CDR3 in DNA: TGTGCCAGCAGTCCACAGGGGTACACCGGGGAGCTGTTTTTT. Amino acids: CASSPQGYTGELFF.

This clonotype was found many times. CDR3 loop: CSVAPRGAGHGYTF. The CDR3 DNA sequence: TGCAGCGTTGCCCCTCGAGGGGCTGGCCATGGCTACACCTTC. The chain uses TRBV29-1 and TRBJ1-2, with D perhaps TRBD1 (5 bases). This CDR3 region has 14 residues. CDR1 and CDR2 (germline): SQVTM, ANQGSEA. With 4 bases removed from V and 6 bases from J, the gap between germline ends came to 18 bases.

This clonotype was counted at least ten times. The chain recombines TRBV15 with TRBJ2-5; 7 bases fit TRBD2. Germline loops: CDR1 LNHNV, CDR2 YYDKDF (reference sequence). J was trimmed by 1 base and V by 6 bases; bases with no gene match: 8. The CDR3 is made up of 15 amino acids. The CDR3: CATRSWGGSQETQYF. In DNA form, the CDR3 reads TGTGCCACCAGAAGCTGGGGAGGGAGCCAAGAGACCCAGTACTTC.

Regarding this clonotype: A read error is possible here, since a much larger clone lies one base away. The rearrangement uses TRBV27 and TRBJ2-1, with 11 bases fitting TRBD2. Judging by the DNA end, TRBJ2-7 fits better; the J call may be wrong. This CDR3 is built from 17 residues. The V gene's germline CDR1 is MNHEY and CDR2 SMNVEV (reference sequence). The CDR3: CASSSGLAGFSYNEQYF. The CDR3 DNA is TGTGCCAGCAGTTCCGGACTAGCGGGCTTCTCCTACAATGAGCAGTACTTC.

This clonotype was observed at least ten times. V usage is TRBV15 and J usage is TRBJ1-6; unclear D gene. CDR3 length equals 15 residues. Per the germline V gene, CDR1 is LNHNV and CDR2 is YYDKDF (reference sequence). V lost 3 bases, J lost 7 bases, and 13 bases lay in between. The CDR3 sequence: CATSRARTENSPLHF. CDR3 bases: TGTGCCACCAGCAGGGCGAGGACGGAGAATTCACCCCTCCACTTT.

This clonotype was observed a handful of times. The chain recombines TRBV10-3 with TRBJ2-5; maybe TRBD2 (5 bases). The CDR3 has 13 amino acids. V was trimmed by 2 bases and J by 2 bases, leaving 6 bases between them. Germline CDR1 reads ENHRY; CDR2 reads SYGVKD. The CDR3 reads CAISEGLQETQYF. The CDR3 DNA reads TGTGCCATCAGTGAGGGACTTCAAGAGACCCAGTACTTC.

This clonotype has a count of ten or more. The V and J genes are TRBV29-1 and TRBJ1-2; TRBD1 matches at 10 bases. Trimming at V came to 5 bases and at J to 1 base, leaving 4 bases not matched to a gene. Germline assignment: CDR1 SQVTM and CDR2 ANQGSEA. The CDR3 spans 14 residues. CDR3 region: CSVSGTGVNYGYTF. In nucleotides, the CDR3 is TGCAGCGTTTCCGGGACAGGGGTTAACTATGGCTACACCTTC.

With regard to this clonotype: A much more abundant neighbour one base away suggests this may be a read error. This chain uses TRBV9 with TRBJ2-5, with 13 positions matching TRBD2. Germline CDR1 reads SGDLS; CDR2 reads YYNGEE. Germline trimming cut 3 bases from V and 11 bases from J; bases unmatched to any gene: 10. CDR3 size: 15 residues. CDR3 coding DNA: TGTGCCAGCAGCGGGGGACTAGCGGGACGGAGTGAGCAGTACTTC. Amino acids: CASSGGLAGRSEQYF. Looking up the rest from reference TRBV9 and TRBJ2-5 gives the full variable domain: DSGVTQTPKHLITATGQRVTLRCSPRSGDLSVYWYQQSLDQGLQFLIQYYNGEERAKGNILERFSAQQFPDLHSELNLSSLELGDSALYFCASSGGLAGRSEQYFGPGTRLLVL.

With respect to this clonotype: The junction departs from the called germline gene at one end, perhaps through a read error. The chain couples TRBV7-7 to TRBJ2-1, with D perhaps TRBD1 (6 bases). Looked up from germline, CDR1 is SSHAT and CDR2 is FNYEAQ (reference sequence). The CDR3 is 15 residues long. The CDR3: CASSLSQGFYNEQFF. CDR3 in DNA: TGTGCTAGCAGCTTAAGTCAGGGGTTTTACAATGAGCAGTTCTTC.

At least ten counts were recorded for this clonotype. Compared with germline, one end of the junction differs, possibly owing to a read error. This chain joins TRBV5-1 and TRBJ2-3; the match to TRBD2 covers 7 bases. Germline V gives CDR1 SGHRS, CDR2 YFSETQ. The CDR3 loop spans 16 amino acids. CDR3 DNA sequence: TGTGCCAGCAGCTTACCCGGACTAGGGGGCACAGATACGCAGTATTTT. This encodes CASSLPGLGGTDTQYF.

This clonotype was seen repeatedly, ten times or more. The rearrangement links TRBV5-5 to TRBJ1-4; TRBD1 might be the D (5 bases). The CDR3 sequence is 16 residues long. The germline V gene has CDR1 SGHKS and CDR2 YYEKEE (reference sequence). V was pared by 4 bases and J by 7 bases, with 20 bases between. CDR3: CASSHGGRGSSEKLFF. CDR3 sequence (DNA): TGTGCCAGCAGCCATGGGGGGAGAGGGTCGAGTGAAAAACTGTTTTTT.

This chain links TRBV20-1 with TRBJ2-3; 11 bases fit TRBD2. V trimming: 0 bases; J trimming: 4 bases; junction bases outside the gene matches: 6. Germline V gene data show CDR1 as DFQATT and CDR2 as SNEGSKA (reference sequence). CDR3 length: 16 residues. The CDR3, as DNA: TGCAGTGCTAGAGATCCTAGCGGGAGGTTCTCAGATACGCAGTATTTT. Amino acid sequence: CSARDPSGRFSDTQYF.

This clonotype was recorded many times. The rearrangement joins TRBV5-5 to TRBJ1-2; D not resolved. The CDR3 spans 12 residues. Per the germline V gene, CDR1 is SGHKS and CDR2 is YYEKEE (reference sequence). Trimming pared 0 bases from V and 7 bases from J, leaving 7 bases between. This CDR3 reads CASSLEGTGYTF. The CDR3 nucleotides read TGTGCCAGCAGCTTGGAAGGAACTGGCTACACCTTC. Based on the CDR3 plus reference TRBV5-5 and TRBJ1-2, the full variable domain is DAGVTQSPTHLIKTRGQQVTLRCSPISGHKSVSWYQQVLGQGPQFIFQYYEKEERGRGNFPDRFSARQFPNYSSELNVNALLLGDSALYLCASSLEGTGYTFGSGTRLTVV.

This clonotype was counted at least ten times. CDR3 DNA: TGTGCCAGCAGCCCTAGCGGGGTGAGCTCCTACAATGAGCAGTTCTTC. This translates into CASSPSGVSSYNEQFF. The rearrangement links TRBV12-3 or TRBV12-4 to TRBJ2-1, with 9 bases lining up with TRBD2. Losses at the gene ends were 6 bases for V and 0 bases for J; bases not matched to a gene: 6. The CDR3 covers 16 residues.

The V gene is TRBV2, the J gene TRBJ2-5, with a tentative D call TRBD2 (6 bases). Germline CDR1 and CDR2: SNHLY and FYNNEI. The CDR3 length is 15 residues. V was shortened by 7 bases and J by 3 bases, with 18 bases between the two germline ends. The chain's CDR3 is CASTETGTLEETQYF. Here the CDR3 DNA reads TGTGCCAGCACCGAGACCGGGACTTTAGAAGAGACCCAGTACTTC.

The rearrangement uses TRBV12-3 or TRBV12-4 and TRBJ1-3, with D possibly being TRBD1 (5 bases). The V gene lost 6 bases and the J gene lost 3 bases, with 9 bases spanning the gap. CDR3 length: 13 amino acids. As DNA, the CDR3 is TGTGCCAGCAGGGGGCTTGATGGAAACACCATATATTTT. This encodes CASRGLDGNTIYF.

There are many counts of this clonotype. This chain joins TRBV19 and TRBJ1-5; TRBD1 aligns across 7 bases. CDR1 and CDR2 (germline): LNHDA, SQIVND (reference sequence). V lost 5 bases, J lost 3 bases, and 10 bases stayed unmatched. The CDR3 is 16 residues long. DNA of the CDR3: TGTGCCAGTAGTTCGCGGACAGGATTAAACAATCAGCCCCAGCATTTT. Encoded protein: CASSSRTGLNNQPQHF.

The J gene is TRBJ1-4, the V gene TRBV28, with a weak D call TRBD1 (6 bases). Germline lookup yields CDR1 MDHEN and CDR2 SYDVKM. The CDR3 contains 13 residues. Trimming took off 7 bases at V and 9 bases at J, with 15 bases between the two ends. CDR3 DNA: TGTGCCAGCAAGACAGGAGTCACGAAAAAACTGTTTTTT. Its protein product is CASKTGVTKKLFF.

This clonotype was detected many times. The V call is TRBV24-1, the J call TRBJ2-3, with TRBD1 matching over 8 bases. The V and J ends lost 3 bases and 9 bases, in that order; junction bases with no gene match: 7. Looked up from germline, CDR1 is KGHDR and CDR2 is SFDVKD. This CDR3 comprises 14 residues. DNA for the CDR3: TGTGCCACCAGTGATCCTGGCCGGGACAGGACGCAGTATTTT. Encoded protein: CATSDPGRDRTQYF.

This clonotype appeared a few times. The chain recombines TRBV7-3 with TRBJ2-1, with unresolved D. The CDR3 loop spans 14 amino acids. Between the trimmed V and J ends, which lost 0 bases and 5 bases, there was a span of 8 bases. Germline CDR1 SGHTA, CDR2 FQGTGA. The CDR3 region is CASSLTGPNNEQFF. The CDR3 bases are TGTGCCAGCAGCTTAACGGGTCCCAACAATGAGCAGTTCTTC.

The chain is built from TRBV7-2 and TRBJ2-7; a possible D gene is TRBD1 (5 bases). CDR1 and CDR2 (germline): SGHTA, FQGNSA. The length of the CDR3 is 16 residues. With 1 base removed from V and 2 bases from J, the gap between germline ends came to 15 bases. CDR3 protein: CASSLVTTVPTYEQYF. The CDR3 nucleotides read TGTGCCAGCAGCTTAGTAACGACAGTCCCTACCTACGAGCAGTACTTC.